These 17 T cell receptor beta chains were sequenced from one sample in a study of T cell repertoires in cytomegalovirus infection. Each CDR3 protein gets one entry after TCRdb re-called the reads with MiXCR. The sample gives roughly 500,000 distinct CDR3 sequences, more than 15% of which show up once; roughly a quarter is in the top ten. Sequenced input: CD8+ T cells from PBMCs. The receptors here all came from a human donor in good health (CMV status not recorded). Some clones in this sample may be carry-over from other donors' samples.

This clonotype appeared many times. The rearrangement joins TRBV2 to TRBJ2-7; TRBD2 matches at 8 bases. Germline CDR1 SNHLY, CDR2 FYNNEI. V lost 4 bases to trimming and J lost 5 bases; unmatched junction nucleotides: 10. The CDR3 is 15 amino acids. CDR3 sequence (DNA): TGTGCCAGCAGTGGGGGGGGACTAGACGCTCACGAGCAGTACTTC. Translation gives CASSGGGLDAHEQYF.

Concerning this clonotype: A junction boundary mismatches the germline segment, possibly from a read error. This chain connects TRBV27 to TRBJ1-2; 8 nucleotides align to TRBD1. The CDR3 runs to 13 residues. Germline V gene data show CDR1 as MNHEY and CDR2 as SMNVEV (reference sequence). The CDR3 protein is CAISLGQAYGYTF. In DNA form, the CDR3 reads TGTGCCATCAGTTTGGGACAGGCCTATGGCTACACCTTC.

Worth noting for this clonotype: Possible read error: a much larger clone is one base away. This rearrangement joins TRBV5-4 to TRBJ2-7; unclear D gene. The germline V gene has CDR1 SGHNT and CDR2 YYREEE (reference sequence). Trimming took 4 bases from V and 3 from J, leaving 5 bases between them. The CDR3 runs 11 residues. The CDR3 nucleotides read TGTGCCAGCAGCAATAACTACGAGCAGTACTTC. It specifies CASSNNYEQYF.

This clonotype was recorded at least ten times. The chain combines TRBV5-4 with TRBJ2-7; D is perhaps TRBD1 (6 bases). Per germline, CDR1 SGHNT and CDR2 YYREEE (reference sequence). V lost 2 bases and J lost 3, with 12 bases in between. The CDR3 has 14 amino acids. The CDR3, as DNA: TGTGCCAGCAGCTTTGAACAGGGAAGCTACGAGCAGTACTTC. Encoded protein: CASSFEQGSYEQYF.

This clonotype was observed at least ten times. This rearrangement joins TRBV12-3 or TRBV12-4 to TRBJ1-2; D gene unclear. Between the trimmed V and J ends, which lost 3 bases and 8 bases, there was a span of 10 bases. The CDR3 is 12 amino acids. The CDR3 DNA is TGTGCCAGCAGTTTTGGACCGGCGGGCTACACCTTC. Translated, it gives CASSFGPAGYTF.

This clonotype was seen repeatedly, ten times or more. DNA for the CDR3: TGTGCCAGCACTCTAACGGGGCTGGGCACTGAAGCTTTCTTT. Encoded protein: CASTLTGLGTEAFF. This sequence joins TRBV12-3 or TRBV12-4 and TRBJ1-1; D is perhaps TRBD1 (5 bases). V gave up 7 bases and J gave up 4 bases, with 16 bases separating them. CDR3 size: 14 residues.

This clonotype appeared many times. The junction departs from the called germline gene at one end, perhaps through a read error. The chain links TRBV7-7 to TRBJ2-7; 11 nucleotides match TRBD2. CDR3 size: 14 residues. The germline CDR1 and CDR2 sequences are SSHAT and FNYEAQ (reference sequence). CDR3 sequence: CASSRTSGSREQYF. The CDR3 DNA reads TGTGCTAGCAGCAGGACTAGCGGGTCTCGAGAGCAGTACTTC.

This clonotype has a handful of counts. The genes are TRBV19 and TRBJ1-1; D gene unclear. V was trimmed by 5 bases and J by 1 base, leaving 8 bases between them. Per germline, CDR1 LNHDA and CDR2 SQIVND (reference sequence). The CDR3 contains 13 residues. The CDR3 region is CASSDGQNTEAFF. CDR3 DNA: TGTGCCAGTAGTGATGGCCAGAACACTGAAGCTTTCTTT.

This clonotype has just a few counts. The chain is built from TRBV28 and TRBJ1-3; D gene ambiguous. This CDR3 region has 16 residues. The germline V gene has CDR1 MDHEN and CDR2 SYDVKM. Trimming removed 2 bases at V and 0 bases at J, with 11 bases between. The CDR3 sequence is CASSLRQASSGNTIYF. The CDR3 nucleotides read TGTGCCAGCAGTTTAAGGCAGGCGAGCTCTGGAAACACCATATATTTT.

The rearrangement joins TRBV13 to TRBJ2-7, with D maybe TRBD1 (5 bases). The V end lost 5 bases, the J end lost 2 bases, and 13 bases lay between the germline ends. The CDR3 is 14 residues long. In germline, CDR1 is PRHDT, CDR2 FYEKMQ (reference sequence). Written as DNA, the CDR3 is TGTGCCAGCAGCCCTATCGACAGAACCTACGAGCAGTACTTC. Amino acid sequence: CASSPIDRTYEQYF.

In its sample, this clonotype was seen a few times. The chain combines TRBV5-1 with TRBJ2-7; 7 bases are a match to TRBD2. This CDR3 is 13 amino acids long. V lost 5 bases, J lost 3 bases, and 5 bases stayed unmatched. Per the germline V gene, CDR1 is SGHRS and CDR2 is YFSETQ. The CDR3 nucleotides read TGCGCCAGCAGATCTAGCGGACTCTACGAGCAGTACTTC. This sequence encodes CASRSSGLYEQYF.

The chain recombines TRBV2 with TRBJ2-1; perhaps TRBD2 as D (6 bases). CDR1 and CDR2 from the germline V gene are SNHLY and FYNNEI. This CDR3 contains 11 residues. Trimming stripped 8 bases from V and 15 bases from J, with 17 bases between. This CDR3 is CASRGGTYPFF. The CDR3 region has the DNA TGTGCCAGCCGTGGGGGGACCTACCCGTTCTTC.

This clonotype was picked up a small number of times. Here the CDR3 reads CASSLESPYEQYF. In nucleotides, the CDR3 is TGTGCCAGCAGTTTGGAAAGCCCCTACGAGCAGTACTTC. The chain carries TRBV12-3 or TRBV12-4 and TRBJ2-7; the D is unclear. Trimming removed 3 bases at V and 2 bases at J, with 8 bases between. CDR3 size: 13 residues.

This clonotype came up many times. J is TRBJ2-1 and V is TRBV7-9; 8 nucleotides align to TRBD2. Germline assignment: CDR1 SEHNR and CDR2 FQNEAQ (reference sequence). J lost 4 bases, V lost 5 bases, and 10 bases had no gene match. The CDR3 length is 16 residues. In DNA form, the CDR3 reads TGTGCCAGCAGCACCCAAGGACTAGCCCGTTACAATGAGCAGTTCTTC. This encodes CASSTQGLARYNEQFF.

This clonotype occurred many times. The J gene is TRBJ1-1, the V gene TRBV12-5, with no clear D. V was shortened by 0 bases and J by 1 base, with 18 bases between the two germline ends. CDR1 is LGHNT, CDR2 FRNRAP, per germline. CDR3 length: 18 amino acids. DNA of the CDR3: TGTGCTAGTGGTTTGGTTCTGGCATACATGGGAAGGAACACTGAAGCTTTCTTT. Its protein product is CASGLVLAYMGRNTEAFF. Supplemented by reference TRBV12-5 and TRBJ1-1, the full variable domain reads DARVTQTPRHKVTEMGQEVTMRCQPILGHNTVFWYRQTMMQGLELLAYFRNRAPLDDSGMPKDRFSAEMPDATLATLKIQPSEPRDSAVYFCASGLVLAYMGRNTEAFFGQGTRLTVV.

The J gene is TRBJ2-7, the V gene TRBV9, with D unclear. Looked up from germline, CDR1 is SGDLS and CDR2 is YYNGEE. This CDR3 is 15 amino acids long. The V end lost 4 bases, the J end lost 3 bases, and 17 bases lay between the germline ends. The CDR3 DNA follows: TGTGCCAGCAGCCCCCGCACAGCCCCAAGCTACGAGCAGTACTTC. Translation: CASSPRTAPSYEQYF.

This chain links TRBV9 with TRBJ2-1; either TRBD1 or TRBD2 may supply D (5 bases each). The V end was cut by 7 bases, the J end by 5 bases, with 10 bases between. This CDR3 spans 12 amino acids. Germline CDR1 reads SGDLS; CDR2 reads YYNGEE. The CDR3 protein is CASRGANNEQFF. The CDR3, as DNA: TGTGCCAGCCGAGGGGCTAACAATGAGCAGTTCTTC. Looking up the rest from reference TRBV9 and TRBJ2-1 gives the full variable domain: DSGVTQTPKHLITATGQRVTLRCSPRSGDLSVYWYQQSLDQGLQFLIQYYNGEERAKGNILERFSAQQFPDLHSELNLSSLELGDSALYFCASRGANNEQFFGPGTRLTVL.